This T cell receptor (beta chain) is drawn from a study of T cell responses to AZD1222 COVID-19 vaccine. Across the study: Researchers grouped second doses given at about 4 or about 12 weeks into one pool. Study-level points and caveats: Most donors were white British and more were female, and clonal diversity was possibly underestimated. Baseline antibody screening turned up just a handful of seropositive AZD1222 recipients.

There are 15 residues in the CDR3. From germline, CDR1 is SNHLY and CDR2 FYNNEI. Trimming removed 7 bases from V and 2 bases from J; junction bases left unmatched: 5. The protocol was immunoSEQ multiplex PCR, while the TCRdb copy is restricted to in-frame clones and leaves out a portion. The table shows some 110,000 clones, with over 90% occurring only once. To note about this clone: Its antigen is undetermined.

The receptor's source is an adult in good health. The sequencing here drew on peripheral blood, taken on day 0 of AZD1222 vaccination. The chain combines TRBV2 with TRBJ1-5; 10 bases match TRBD1. The CDR3 loop reads CASTEGTGGNQPQHF. In nucleotides, the CDR3 is TGTGCCAGCACCGAAGGGACAGGGGGCAATCAGCCCCAGCATTTT.